These 3 T cell receptor beta chains came from one sample sequenced in a study of T cell responses to AZD1222 COVID-19 vaccine. Using immunoSEQ multiplex PCR, the repertoire was profiled, and TCRdb retains in-frame clones only, with some absent. Of some 140,000 clones in the sample, 80% to 90% were seen once. Sequencing used peripheral blood, obtained on day 0 of AZD1222 vaccination. These TCRs come from an adult in good health.

The rearrangement links TRBV10-2 to TRBJ1-5; tentatively, D is TRBD1 (5 bases). Per germline, CDR1 WSHSY and CDR2 SAAADI. CDR3 length equals 15 residues. The V and J ends lost 6 bases and 2 bases respectively, with 14 bases between them. The CDR3 loop reads CASSVLGLRNQPQHF. CDR3 nucleotides: TGCGCCAGCAGCGTCCTGGGGCTACGCAATCAGCCCCAGCATTTT.

The chain has TRBV30 and TRBJ1-3, with D perhaps matching TRBD1 (6 bases). V was trimmed by 0 bases and J by 4 bases, leaving 10 bases between them. This CDR3 region has 14 residues. Germline CDR1 GTSNPN, CDR2 SVGIG (reference sequence). CDR3 DNA: TGTGCCTGGAGTGTACGGACAGTCGGAAACACCATATATTTT. Its translation is CAWSVRTVGNTIYF.

The chain couples TRBV6-5 to TRBJ1-2; D unclear. Looked up from germline, CDR1 is MNHEY and CDR2 is SVGAGI. The germline V and J ends were trimmed by 4 bases and 2 bases, with 14 bases remaining between them. This CDR3 spans 15 amino acids. CDR3 amino acids: CASSSYKTQNYGYTF. In DNA, the CDR3 is TGTGCCAGCAGTTCCTATAAAACCCAGAACTATGGCTACACCTTC.